The sample holds a few counts of the clone carrying this TCR beta chain. At one of its ends the junction is not consistent with the germline gene, which may arise from a read error. As originally analysed: Quantification of nucleated cells was approximated via reference gene primer amplification. This table comes from immunoSEQ multiplex PCR, and its TCRdb copy is limited to in-frame clones, with some not included. That table is the source of V, J and clone size, and D and trimming were worked out from the DNA. Here the sample spans more than 150,000 clones, 70% to 90% being singletons. This sample is part of a study of blood T cell repertoires in COVID-19. Study summary: Some COVID-19 samples were acute and others convalescent; all came from the United States, Italy and Spain. T cells, B-cell-depleted T cells, or PBMCs supplied cDNA or gDNA.

CDR1 and CDR2 (germline): SGDLS, YYNGEE. This CDR3 region has 15 residues. The chain is built from TRBV9 and TRBJ1-1; D possibly corresponds to TRBD1 (5 bases). The origin of this receptor is a woman in her 70s with acute or convalescent COVID-19. The material sequenced was peripheral blood. Here the CDR3 reads CASSVGTLGNAEAFF. The CDR3 DNA follows: TGTGCCAGCAGCGTTGGGACTCTAGGGAACGCTGAAGCTTTCTTT.